The entry below gives a single T cell receptor (beta chain) sequence along with its context. The data derive from a study of blood T cell repertoires in COVID-19. Looking at the study overall: Samples came from the United States, Italy and Spain, spanning acute and convalescent COVID-19. In each case, the material was cDNA or gDNA derived from T cells, B-cell-depleted T cells, or PBMCs.

With 4 bases removed from V and 5 bases from J, the gap between germline ends came to 12 bases. The CDR3 has 13 amino acids. In germline, CDR1 is LGHDT, CDR2 YNNKEL (reference sequence). As originally analysed: Quantification of nucleated cells was approximated via reference gene primer amplification. Assay used: immunoSEQ multiplex PCR; TCRdb lists only in-frame clones, some missing. V, J and clone size were drawn from that table, and D and trimming were deduced from the DNA. Of around 230,000 clones in the sample, over 75% were seen once. The receptor was derived from a woman over 75 with acute or convalescent COVID-19. V and J are TRBV3-1 (or the pseudogene TRBV3-2) and TRBJ2-7; a weak D match, TRBD2 (5 bases). Sequencing was done on a sample of peripheral blood. Written as DNA, the CDR3 is TGTGCCAGCAGCCCCACACTAGGGAACGAGCAGTACTTC. Translating it yields CASSPTLGNEQYF.